A single sample is the source of the 22 T cell receptor beta chains below, sequenced in a study of blood T cells in healthy people across ages. For the second PCR, which ran for roughly 6 to 12 cycles, a sample-barcoded 5' primer and a J-beta primer mix were used. TCRdb re-called the 5' RACE reads through MiXCR, storing one row per CDR3 protein. The sample gives more than 1 million distinct CDR3 sequences, under 45% of which show up once; approximately 17% is in the top ten. The sequenced sample was blood. These receptors were obtained from a woman aged 55-75 years in good health.

V usage is TRBV15 and J usage is TRBJ2-2; 8 positions match TRBD2. There are 16 residues in the CDR3. The germline V gene encodes CDR1 LNHNV and CDR2 YYDKDF (reference sequence). V shed 3 bases, J shed 3 bases, and the junction held 6 bases outside the gene matches. CDR3 loop: CATSSTYGRDTGELFF. DNA for the CDR3: TGTGCCACCAGCAGTACTTACGGGAGGGACACCGGGGAGCTGTTTTTT.

The CDR3 nucleotides read TGTGCCAGCAGGGGGGGAGGCCATTTCTACGAGCAGTACTTC. Protein: CASRGGGHFYEQYF. The rearrangement links TRBV2 to TRBJ2-5; D is perhaps TRBD2 (6 bases). With the DNA end fitting TRBJ2-7 better, the J assignment may be wrong. Germline CDR1 is SNHLY and CDR2 is FYNNEI. The CDR3 runs to 14 residues.

The rearrangement joins TRBV11-2 to TRBJ2-1; 7 bases are a match to TRBD2. Trimming at V came to 0 bases and at J to 2 bases, leaving 7 bases not matched to a gene. This CDR3 is built from 17 residues. Germline loops: CDR1 SGHAT, CDR2 FQNNGV. CDR3 bases: TGTGCCAGCAGCTTAGACGGGGGGTGGAGCGCCTACAATGAGCAGTTCTTC. Translating it yields CASSLDGGWSAYNEQFF.

The rearrangement joins TRBV11-2 to TRBJ2-3; 7 bases agree with TRBD1. Germline V gene data show CDR1 as SGHAT and CDR2 as FQNNGV. The V segment lost 3 bases and the J segment 0 bases; nucleotides outside the gene matches: 3. The CDR3 length is 15 residues. As DNA, the CDR3 is TGTGCCAGCAGCTTCGGACAGGAAAGCACAGATACGCAGTATTTT. Protein product: CASSFGQESTDTQYF.

This chain joins TRBV3-1 and TRBJ1-2; D unclear. Trimming took off 0 bases at V and 3 bases at J, with 5 bases between the two ends. Per germline, CDR1 LGHDT and CDR2 YNNKEL (reference sequence). This CDR3 spans 13 amino acids. Here the CDR3 reads CASSQDEDYGYTF. For the CDR3, the DNA is TGTGCCAGCAGCCAAGATGAGGACTATGGCTACACCTTC. Drawing the rest from reference TRBV3-1 and TRBJ1-2, the complete variable domain is DTAVSQTPKYLVTQMGNDKSIKCEQNLGHDTMYWYKQDSKKFLKIMFSYNNKELIINETVPNRFSPKSPDKAHLNLHINSLELGDSAVYFCASSQDEDYGYTFGSGTRLTVV.

The gene calls are TRBV7-9 and TRBJ2-5; 7 positions match TRBD1. The DNA end favors TRBJ2-7, so the J call may be wrong. From germline, CDR1 is SEHNR and CDR2 FQNEAQ (reference sequence). This CDR3 comprises 17 residues. The CDR3 DNA reads as TGTGCCAGCAGCTTAGCGCTAAAGACAGGGTTACCCTACGAGCAGTACTTC. Its translation: CASSLALKTGLPYEQYF.

This clonotype was observed a handful of times. V usage is TRBV14 and J usage is TRBJ2-1, with D tentatively TRBD1 or TRBD2 (7 bases each). This CDR3 region has 15 residues. V lost 8 bases to trimming and J lost 7 bases, with 21 bases between them. Looked up from germline, CDR1 is SGHDN and CDR2 is FVKESK. The CDR3 DNA reads TGTGCCAGCTCATTCCCAGGGGGGGCATTAAATGAGCAGTTCTTC. Its protein is CASSFPGGALNEQFF.

This clonotype appeared a few times. The chain is built from TRBV20-1 and TRBJ2-1; 14 bases fit TRBD2. Germline V gene sequence: CDR1 DFQATT, CDR2 SNEGSKA (reference sequence). The CDR3 consists of 15 residues. J was trimmed by 4 bases and V by 6 bases; bases with no gene match: 5. The CDR3 reads CSAKRLAGGYNEQFF. The CDR3, as DNA: TGCAGTGCCAAACGACTAGCGGGAGGGTACAATGAGCAGTTCTTC.

This clonotype was picked up a small number of times. The chain combines TRBV4-1 with TRBJ2-5; TRBD1 aligns across 8 bases. The germline gives CDR1 MGHRA, CDR2 YSYEKL. Trimming took 4 bases from V and 4 from J; bases not matched to a gene: 14. There are 17 residues in the CDR3. CDR3 sequence reads: CASSPRMQGARPETQYF. The CDR3 bases are TGCGCCAGCAGCCCTCGTATGCAGGGGGCTAGACCAGAGACCCAGTACTTC.

The chain links TRBV3-1 to TRBJ2-1; TRBD1 aligns across 7 bases. TRBJ2-7 matches the DNA end more closely, so the J call is doubtful. Per germline, CDR1 LGHDT and CDR2 YNNKEL (reference sequence). The CDR3 contains 16 residues. The CDR3 DNA follows: TGTGCCAGCAGCCCTACAGGGGCCCGATCCTACAATGAGCAGTACTTC. It translates to CASSPTGARSYNEQYF.

The chain joins TRBV13 to TRBJ1-5; D remains ambiguous. V was shortened by 4 bases and J by 4 bases, with 5 bases between the two germline ends. This CDR3 is built from 12 residues. Germline CDR1 PRHDT, CDR2 FYEKMQ (reference sequence). The CDR3 sequence: CASSSRNQPQHF. The CDR3 region has the DNA TGTGCCAGCAGCTCCAGAAATCAGCCCCAGCATTTT.

The V call is TRBV2, the J call TRBJ2-1, with 8 bases fitting TRBD2. The DNA matches TRBJ2-7 better at its end, which makes the J call doubtful. The CDR3 extends over 16 amino acids. Germline assignment: CDR1 SNHLY and CDR2 FYNNEI. The CDR3 here is CASSRTSGSSYNEQYF. In nucleotides, the CDR3 is TGTGCCAGCAGTCGTACTAGCGGATCCTCCTACAATGAGCAGTACTTC.

The chain carries TRBV5-1 and TRBJ2-2, with D tentatively TRBD2 (5 bases). The CDR3 consists of 15 residues. CDR1 is SGHRS and CDR2 is YFSETQ in the germline V gene. Deletions cut 0 bases from V and 4 bases from J, with 10 bases between. CDR3 nucleotides: TGCGCCAGCAGCTTGGACGGGATGCCCACCGGGGAGCTGTTTTTT. This encodes CASSLDGMPTGELFF.

This clonotype was seen only a few times. The chain recombines TRBV5-1 with TRBJ2-1; D not certain. This CDR3 has 14 residues. Trimming removed 5 bases from V and 2 bases from J, with 11 bases in between. Germline V lookup: CDR1 SGHRS, CDR2 YFSETQ. CDR3 nucleotide sequence: TGCGCCAGCAGGATTACACCCGCCTACAATGAGCAGTTCTTC. Its translation is CASRITPAYNEQFF.

This chain uses TRBV5-1 with TRBJ2-2, with no clear D. From germline, CDR1 is SGHRS and CDR2 YFSETQ. The CDR3 consists of 15 residues. V was clipped by 2 bases and J by 3 bases, with 11 bases between them. CDR3 nucleotides: TGCGCCAGCAGCTTCCTCCCAGATCACACCGGGGAGCTGTTTTTT. Protein: CASSFLPDHTGELFF.

Regarding this clonotype: A junction boundary mismatches the germline segment, possibly from a read error. The CDR3 spells CTSSQDRARLAVEQYF. The CDR3 nucleotides are TGTACCAGCAGCCAAGACAGGGCTAGGTTGGCGGTCGAGCAGTACTTC. The chain links TRBV3-1 to TRBJ2-4; 7 bases fit TRBD1. The J call may be faulty, since TRBJ2-7 better matches the DNA end. Germline V lookup: CDR1 LGHDT, CDR2 YNNKEL (reference sequence). This CDR3 contains 16 residues.

The chain carries TRBV18 and TRBJ2-3; 12 positions agree with TRBD1. CDR1 KGHSH and CDR2 LQKENI come from the germline V gene. V was clipped by 0 bases and J by 6 bases; unmatched bases: 7. CDR3 length equals 17 residues. The CDR3 here is CASSPPRGQGAKDTQYF. In nucleotides, the CDR3 is TGTGCCAGCTCACCACCAAGGGGACAGGGGGCGAAGGATACGCAGTATTTT.

This clonotype came up many times. Relative to the germline gene, one junction end is altered; a read error may explain this. V is TRBV5-1 and J is TRBJ2-1; 11 bases are a match to TRBD2. The germline CDR1 and CDR2 sequences are SGHRS and YFSETQ. This CDR3 is built from 18 residues. CDR3 nucleotides: TGCGCCAGCAGCTTGGAGGGATCACTAGCGGGAGACTACTATGAGCAGTTCTTC. Translating gives CASSLEGSLAGDYYEQFF.

The gene calls are TRBV7-9 and TRBJ1-6; D remains ambiguous. The CDR3 covers 16 residues. CDR1 and CDR2 (germline): SEHNR, FQNEAQ (reference sequence). Trimming removed 5 bases at V and 3 bases at J, with 14 bases between. CDR3 DNA sequence: TGTGCCAGCAGCCTGGGGTCCGGGATCTATAATTCACCCCTCCACTTT. This codes for CASSLGSGIYNSPLHF. The variable domain in full, with the rest retrieved from reference TRBV7-9 and TRBJ1-6, is DTGVSQNPRHKITKRGQNVTFRCDPISEHNRLYWYRQTLGQGPEFLTYFQNEAQLEKSRLLSDRFSAERPKGSFSTLEIQRTEQGDSAMYLCASSLGSGIYNSPLHFGNGTRLTVT.

CDR3 sequence (DNA): TGTGCCAGCAGTCAGGGAGCGGGAGAGCGGGGGGAGACCCAGTACTTC. It specifies CASSQGAGERGETQYF. The rearrangement links TRBV27 to TRBJ2-5; 8 bases match TRBD2. Trimming removed 5 bases from V and 5 bases from J; junction bases left unmatched: 13. Germline assignment: CDR1 MNHEY and CDR2 SMNVEV (reference sequence). This CDR3 region has 16 residues.

This clonotype was counted a few times. V is TRBV21-1 and J is TRBJ1-5; TRBD1, the D gene given by the table, was not confirmed from the DNA. TRBV21-1 is marked as a pseudogene. CDR3 size: 21 residues. The CDR3 region is CASSKRGIQDRESMSNQPQHF. DNA for the CDR3: TGTGCCAGCAGCAAAAGGGGGATCCAGGACAGGGAGAGTATGAGCAATCAGCCCCAGCATTTT.

This clonotype has only a few counts. The chain has TRBV5-4 and TRBJ2-7; 8 bases fit TRBD2. CDR3 length: 15 amino acids. V shed 3 bases, J shed 5 bases, and the junction held 10 bases outside the gene matches. Germline-derived CDR1 and CDR2 are SGHNT and YYREEE (reference sequence). The CDR3 DNA is TGTGCCAGCAGCTCCACCAGCGGGAGTCCCGACGAGCAGTACTTC. Translating it yields CASSSTSGSPDEQYF.